This paragraph covers one T cell receptor (beta chain) sequence. Original handling: For nucleated cells, counts were estimated from reference gene primer amplification. The protocol was immunoSEQ multiplex PCR, while the TCRdb copy is restricted to in-frame clones and leaves out a portion. The DNA was the basis for D and trimming; V, J and clone size are from that table. This table has roughly 140,000 clones, more than 75% appearing once. The sample is drawn from a study of blood T cell repertoires in COVID-19. Background on the study: COVID-19 samples collected from the United States, Italy and Spain covered acute and convalescent phases. PBMCs, B-cell-depleted T cells, or T cells were the source of the cDNA or gDNA that made up the material.

This CDR3 has 14 amino acids. J gave up 5 bases and V 5 bases, and 8 bases lay outside the gene matches. Germline CDR1 is SQVTM and CDR2 is ANQGSEA. What was sequenced was peripheral blood. V is TRBV29-1 and J is TRBJ2-2; the match to TRBD2 covers 7 bases. This receptor was identified in a man between 60 and 75 years old with active or convalescent COVID-19. The CDR3 region has the DNA TGCAGCGTTTGGGCAGCGGGGAGGACCGGGGAGCTGTTTTTT. It is translated as CSVWAAGRTGELFF.